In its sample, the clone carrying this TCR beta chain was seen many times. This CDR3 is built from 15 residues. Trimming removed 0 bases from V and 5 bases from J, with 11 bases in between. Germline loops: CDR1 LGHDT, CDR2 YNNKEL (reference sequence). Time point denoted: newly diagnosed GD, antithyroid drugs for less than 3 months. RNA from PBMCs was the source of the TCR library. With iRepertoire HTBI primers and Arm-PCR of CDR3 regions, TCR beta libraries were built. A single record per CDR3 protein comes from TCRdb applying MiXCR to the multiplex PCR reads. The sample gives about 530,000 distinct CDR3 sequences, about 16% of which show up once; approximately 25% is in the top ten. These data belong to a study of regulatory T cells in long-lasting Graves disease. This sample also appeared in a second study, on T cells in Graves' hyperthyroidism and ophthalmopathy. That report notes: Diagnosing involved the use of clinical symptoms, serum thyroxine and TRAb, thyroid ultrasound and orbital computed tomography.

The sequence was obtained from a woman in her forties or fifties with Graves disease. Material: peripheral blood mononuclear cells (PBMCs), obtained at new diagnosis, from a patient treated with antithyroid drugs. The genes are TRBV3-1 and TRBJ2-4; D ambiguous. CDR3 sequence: CASSQDLEVQNIQYF. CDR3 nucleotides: TGTGCCAGCAGCCAAGATCTAGAGGTCCAAAACATTCAGTACTTC.